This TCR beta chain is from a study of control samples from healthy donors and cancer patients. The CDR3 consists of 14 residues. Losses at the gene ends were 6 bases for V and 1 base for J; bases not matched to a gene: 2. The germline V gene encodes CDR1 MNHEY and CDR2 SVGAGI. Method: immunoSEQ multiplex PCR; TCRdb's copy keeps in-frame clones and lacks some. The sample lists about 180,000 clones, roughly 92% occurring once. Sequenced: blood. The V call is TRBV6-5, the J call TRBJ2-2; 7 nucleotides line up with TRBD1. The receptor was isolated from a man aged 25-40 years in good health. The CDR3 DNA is TGTGCCAGCAGGCAGGGGGAGAACACCGGGGAGCTGTTTTTT. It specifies CASRQGENTGELFF.